This T cell receptor beta chain was found in a study of T cells in Graves' hyperthyroidism and ophthalmopathy. The germline CDR1 and CDR2 sequences are LGHNT and FRNRAP. Trimming took off 3 bases at V and 11 bases at J, with 11 bases between the two ends. CDR3 length equals 12 residues. Clinical symptoms, serum thyroxine, TRAb, thyroid ultrasound and orbital computed tomography established diagnosis. Amplified TCR beta CDR3 regions derived from RNA transcripts. Primed by the HTBI set, a first-round RT-PCR was run on the TCR CDR3. One entry per CDR3 protein results from TCRdb running MiXCR on the multiplex PCR reads. The sample lists about 560,000 distinct CDR3 sequences; approximately 16% were seen once.

The sequenced sample was blood. The genes are TRBV12-5 and TRBJ1-5; D is unresolved. The TCR sequence derives from a woman aged 18 to 35 with Graves' hyperthyroidism. The CDR3 reads CASGFPPMAQHF. The CDR3 DNA sequence: TGTGCTAGTGGTTTTCCGCCCATGGCCCAGCATTTT.